These 28 T cell receptor beta chains were all obtained from the same sample, sequenced in a study of cytomegalovirus exposure and HLA in healthy donors. Repertoires were generated with immunoSEQ multiplex PCR, while TCRdb's copy carries only in-frame clones and drops some. The table includes about 56,000 clones, just over 90% detected once. The sample comprised PBMCs. The receptors shown here come from a woman younger than 35 in good health and CMV-seropositive.

Here the CDR3 DNA reads TGTGCCAGCAGCTTATTGACAACATCTGAAGCTTTCTTT. Protein: CASSLLTTSEAFF. The chain links TRBV7-2 to TRBJ1-1, with D hard to call. CDR3 length: 13 amino acids. In germline, CDR1 is SGHTA, CDR2 FQGNSA. V was trimmed by 2 bases and J by 6 bases, leaving 10 bases between them.

The chain uses TRBV29-1 and TRBJ2-7, with a weak D call TRBD1 (5 bases). The V gene's germline CDR1 is SQVTM and CDR2 ANQGSEA. The V gene lost 3 bases and the J gene lost 5 bases, with 14 bases spanning the gap. CDR3 size: 13 residues. The CDR3 DNA sequence: TGCAGCGTTGAGATGGGCCTGACAGACGAGCAGTACTTC. This translates into CSVEMGLTDEQYF.

CDR3 amino acids: CASSSGQNQETQYF. CDR3 sequence (DNA): TGTGCCAGCAGCTCCGGACAGAATCAAGAGACCCAGTACTTC. The chain joins TRBV7-2 to TRBJ2-5, with D possibly TRBD1 on 6 matching bases. The V end lost 4 bases, the J end lost 2 bases, and 11 bases lay between the germline ends. Germline CDR1 and CDR2: SGHTA and FQGNSA. The CDR3 spans 14 residues.

The J gene is TRBJ2-1, the V gene TRBV2, with TRBD1 matching 11 bases. Germline V gene data show CDR1 as SNHLY and CDR2 as FYNNEI. J lost 10 bases, V lost 4 bases, and 3 bases had no gene match. The CDR3 is made up of 13 amino acids. The CDR3, as DNA: TGTGCCAGCAGTGGGACAGGGGGCGACGAGCAGTTCTTC. It codes for CASSGTGGDEQFF.

This chain connects TRBV4-1 to TRBJ2-2, with 9 bases that match TRBD1. This CDR3 contains 17 residues. Trimming removed 2 bases from V and 6 bases from J; junction bases left unmatched: 10. Germline V gives CDR1 MGHRA, CDR2 YSYEKL. In DNA, the CDR3 is TGCGCCAGCAGCCAAAGGGGACAGGGATTGGCGGCCGGGGAGCTGTTTTTT. It translates to CASSQRGQGLAAGELFF.

The table lists this clone with a count of one. This chain uses TRBV14 with TRBJ2-7; a possible D gene is TRBD2 (6 bases). Germline lookup yields CDR1 SGHDN and CDR2 FVKESK. The CDR3 length is 15 residues. Trimming pared 8 bases from V and 3 bases from J, leaving 20 bases between. CDR3 sequence (DNA): TGTGCCAGCGCCCATAGGGACTTAGGATACTACGAGCAGTACTTC. Translation: CASAHRDLGYYEQYF.

V gene TRBV7-6 combines with J gene TRBJ1-3, with TRBD1 identical over 7 bases. Unmatched junction bases numbered 5, after V lost 5 bases and J lost 4 bases. This CDR3 region has 14 residues. Germline CDR1 reads SGHVS; CDR2 reads FNYEAQ. CDR3 region: CASSAGTAGNTIYF. For the CDR3, the DNA is TGTGCCAGCAGCGCAGGGACAGCAGGAAACACCATATATTTT.

This chain uses TRBV6-1 with TRBJ1-1; D gene ambiguous. Trimming shortened V by 6 bases and J by 4 bases, and 9 bases separated the two germline ends. Per germline, CDR1 MNHNS and CDR2 SASEGT. This CDR3 has 12 residues. CDR3 region: CASRRTATEAFF. The CDR3, as DNA: TGTGCCAGCAGGAGGACTGCCACTGAAGCTTTCTTT.

This clone was seen just once. V is TRBV28 and J is TRBJ1-2; a weak D match, TRBD1 (5 bases). The CDR3 runs 15 residues. Germline V gene data show CDR1 as MDHEN and CDR2 as SYDVKM. V was cut by 4 bases and J by 5 bases, with 17 bases left in between. CDR3 in amino acids: CASSSRQAGRYGYTF. CDR3 DNA sequence: TGTGCCAGCAGTTCACGGCAGGCAGGGCGGTATGGCTACACCTTC.

The J gene is TRBJ2-1, the V gene TRBV7-2, with TRBD2 matching over 9 bases. This CDR3 region has 15 residues. The V gene end was trimmed by 0 bases and the J gene end by 8 bases; junction bases not matched to a gene: 5. Germline values: CDR1 SGHTA, CDR2 FQGNSA. Here the CDR3 reads CASSLAGTSWDEQFF. CDR3 in DNA: TGTGCCAGCAGCTTAGCGGGGACTAGCTGGGATGAGCAGTTCTTC.

The J gene is TRBJ2-5, the V gene TRBV5-1; a weak D match, TRBD1 (5 bases). CDR1 is SGHRS, CDR2 YFSETQ, per germline. Trimming removed 0 bases at V and 3 bases at J, with 9 bases between. This CDR3 region has 14 residues. CDR3 nucleotide sequence: TGCGCCAGCAGCTTGGGCAGGGAAAAAGAGACCCAGTACTTC. Translation gives CASSLGREKETQYF.

The chain is built from TRBV6-5 and TRBJ1-2; TRBD1 might be the D (5 bases). Germline CDR1 and CDR2: MNHEY and SVGAGI. V lost 6 bases, J lost 3 bases, and 11 bases lay in between. This CDR3 comprises 13 residues. The CDR3, as DNA: TGTGCCAGCAGGGGGGGTGAAGACTATGGCTACACCTTC. Its protein product is CASRGGEDYGYTF.

The rearrangement uses TRBV4-3 and TRBJ1-1; 8 bases are shared with TRBD1. Germline V lookup: CDR1 LGHNA, CDR2 YSLEER. The CDR3 sequence is 17 residues long. J gave up 1 base and V 1 base, and 8 bases lay outside the gene matches. CDR3 nucleotides: TGCGCCAGCAGCCAAGTCAGGGGGCGAGAGTGGAACACTGAAGCTTTCTTT. The encoded protein is CASSQVRGREWNTEAFF.

This chain uses TRBV4-1 with TRBJ2-7; 9 bases are a match to TRBD2. J gave up 4 bases and V 2 bases, and 6 bases lay outside the gene matches. There are 15 residues in the CDR3. From germline, CDR1 is MGHRA and CDR2 YSYEKL. Here the CDR3 reads CASSQSGGIYYEQYF. DNA for the CDR3: TGCGCCAGCAGCCAAAGCGGGGGGATCTATTACGAGCAGTACTTC.

The J gene is TRBJ2-1, the V gene TRBV6-6; 8 bases agree with TRBD1. The CDR3 is made up of 15 amino acids. Germline V gives CDR1 MNHNY, CDR2 SVGAGI (reference sequence). Germline trimming cut 4 bases from V and 7 bases from J; bases unmatched to any gene: 9. CDR3 nucleotides: TGTGCCAGCAGTTCCCGGACAGGGAATCCAAATGAGCAGTTCTTC. Protein product: CASSSRTGNPNEQFF.

The V gene is TRBV4-1, the J gene TRBJ2-2, with D maybe TRBD1 (5 bases). V was clipped by 1 base and J by 1 base, with 13 bases between them. The CDR3 contains 17 residues. Germline assignment: CDR1 MGHRA and CDR2 YSYEKL. CDR3 amino acids: CASSQVRAGLNTGELFF. Written as DNA, the CDR3 is TGCGCCAGCAGCCAAGTTCGGGCAGGGCTGAACACCGGGGAGCTGTTTTTT.

The chain joins TRBV29-1 to TRBJ1-1; D may be TRBD1 (6 bases). Germline loops: CDR1 SQVTM, CDR2 ANQGSEA. The V gene lost 0 bases and the J gene lost 1 base, with 18 bases spanning the gap. The CDR3 has 17 amino acids. The CDR3 spells CSVEDPGTSRENTEAFF. CDR3 coding DNA: TGCAGCGTTGAAGACCCCGGGACATCAAGGGAGAACACTGAAGCTTTCTTT.

The chain is built from TRBV6-1 and TRBJ2-7, with D possibly being TRBD2 (7 bases). CDR3 length: 15 amino acids. V was cut by 1 base and J by 3 bases, with 13 bases left in between. Germline loops: CDR1 MNHNS, CDR2 SASEGT. The CDR3 DNA reads TGTGCCAGCAGTGAAGGTTCGGGGGGCTTCTACGAGCAGTACTTC. Translating gives CASSEGSGGFYEQYF.

J is TRBJ2-3 and V is TRBV27; 12 bases are a match to TRBD2. The CDR3 totals 15 residues. Germline loops: CDR1 MNHEY, CDR2 SMNVEV (reference sequence). J gave up 7 bases and V 7 bases, and 9 bases lay outside the gene matches. The DNA of the CDR3 is TGTGCCAGCAAACTCGGACTAGCGGGACTCCATACGCAGTATTTT. This gives the protein CASKLGLAGLHTQYF.

The chain joins TRBV15 to TRBJ2-5, with 9 nucleotides matching TRBD2. The ends lost 5 bases at V and 4 bases at J; junction bases unmatched: 8. This CDR3 has 15 residues. CDR1 and CDR2 (germline): LNHNV, YYDKDF (reference sequence). CDR3 in DNA: TGTGCCACCAGCCAGACGCGGGGGGGCTTAGAGACCCAGTACTTC. It translates to CATSQTRGGLETQYF.

This sequence joins TRBV28 and TRBJ1-1, with D possibly TRBD1 on 5 matching bases. The length of the CDR3 is 11 residues. V lost 10 bases and J lost 8, with 14 bases in between. CDR1 MDHEN and CDR2 SYDVKM come from the germline V gene. For the CDR3, the DNA is TGTGCCACCCTAGGCCCAGGGGAAGCTTTCTTT. Its translation: CATLGPGEAFF. Based on the CDR3 plus reference TRBV28 and TRBJ1-1, the full variable domain is DVKVTQSSRYLVKRTGEKVFLECVQDMDHENMFWYRQDPGLGLRLIYFSYDVKMKEKGDIPEGYSVSREKKERFSLILESASTNQTSMYLCATLGPGEAFFGQGTRLTVV.

The chain carries TRBV21-1 and TRBJ1-6. TRBV21-1 constitutes a pseudogene. The CDR3 contains 17 residues. CDR3 nucleotides: TGTGCCAGCAGCAAGACCCCAGTCGAGGGTTATAATTCACCCCTCCACTTT. This gives the protein CASSKTPVEGYNSPLHF.

This clone was observed a single time. The genes are TRBV10-3 and TRBJ2-7, with a tentative D call TRBD1 (6 bases). Germline V lookup: CDR1 ENHRY, CDR2 SYGVKD. The germline V and J ends were trimmed by 4 bases and 3 bases, with 13 bases remaining between them. CDR3 length: 14 residues. This CDR3 is CAISVGQGNYEQYF. CDR3 DNA sequence: TGTGCCATCAGTGTGGGGCAGGGGAACTACGAGCAGTACTTC.

The chain couples TRBV6-1 to TRBJ1-5, with D possibly TRBD1 on 6 matching bases. The germline V gene has CDR1 MNHNS and CDR2 SASEGT. V dropped 2 bases and J dropped 6 bases, with 14 bases sitting between them. This CDR3 is 15 amino acids long. CDR3 coding DNA: TGTGCCAGCAGTGAATTGGGGGCTTCGGCTCAGCCCCAGCATTTT. Its translation is CASSELGASAQPQHF.

V is TRBV19 and J is TRBJ1-5, with TRBD1 matching over 9 bases. CDR1 is LNHDA, CDR2 SQIVND, per germline (reference sequence). V was pared by 4 bases and J by 6 bases, with 10 bases of the junction left unmatched. The CDR3 is 16 residues long. In DNA form, the CDR3 reads TGTGCCAGTAGTAATCAGGCACAGGGGGCAAGTCAGCCCCAGCATTTT. Translating gives CASSNQAQGASQPQHF.

The chain recombines TRBV19 with TRBJ2-7; 9 bases align to TRBD2. Looked up from germline, CDR1 is LNHDA and CDR2 is SQIVND (reference sequence). The V and J ends lost 3 bases and 5 bases, in that order; junction bases with no gene match: 8. The CDR3 sequence is 15 residues long. The CDR3 loop reads CASSMLSGGRHEQYF. The CDR3 nucleotides are TGTGCCAGTAGTATGCTCAGCGGGGGGCGACACGAGCAGTACTTC.

This chain connects TRBV14 to TRBJ2-7, with D uncertain. Germline CDR1 is SGHDN and CDR2 is FVKESK. This CDR3 comprises 16 residues. Trimming pared 0 bases from V and 0 bases from J, leaving 12 bases between. The CDR3 bases are TGTGCCAGCAGCCAAGATCCTACTTCATACTCCTACGAGCAGTACTTC. Its translation: CASSQDPTSYSYEQYF.

The CDR3 is CATSRHGQGNYEQYF. The CDR3 DNA follows: TGTGCCACCAGCAGGCACGGACAGGGGAACTACGAGCAGTACTTC. The genes are TRBV15 and TRBJ2-7, with TRBD1 matching 9 bases. The CDR3 contains 15 residues. Trimming at V came to 3 bases and at J to 3 bases, leaving 6 bases not matched to a gene. CDR1 is LNHNV and CDR2 is YYDKDF in the germline V gene (reference sequence).